Here is one TCR beta chain with its context. This entry is derived from a study of blood T cell repertoires in COVID-19. Sequencing used immunoSEQ multiplex PCR; TCRdb keeps in-frame clones, though not all of them. The sample yields fewer than 450,000 clones, approximately 86% seen once. The germline V and J ends were trimmed by 4 bases and 1 base, with 8 bases remaining between them. The CDR3 sequence is 15 residues long. Looked up from germline, CDR1 is LGHDT and CDR2 is YNNKEL (reference sequence). The clonotype originates from a woman aged 35 to 49 with acute COVID-19. Input material: PBMCs or T cells enriched from blood (not recorded which). The V and J genes are TRBV3-1 (or the pseudogene TRBV3-2) and TRBJ2-6, with D possibly matching TRBD1 (5 bases). CDR3 protein: CASSLAGSGANVLTF. In nucleotides, the CDR3 is TGTGCCAGCAGCCTCGCAGGGTCTGGGGCCAACGTCCTGACTTTC.